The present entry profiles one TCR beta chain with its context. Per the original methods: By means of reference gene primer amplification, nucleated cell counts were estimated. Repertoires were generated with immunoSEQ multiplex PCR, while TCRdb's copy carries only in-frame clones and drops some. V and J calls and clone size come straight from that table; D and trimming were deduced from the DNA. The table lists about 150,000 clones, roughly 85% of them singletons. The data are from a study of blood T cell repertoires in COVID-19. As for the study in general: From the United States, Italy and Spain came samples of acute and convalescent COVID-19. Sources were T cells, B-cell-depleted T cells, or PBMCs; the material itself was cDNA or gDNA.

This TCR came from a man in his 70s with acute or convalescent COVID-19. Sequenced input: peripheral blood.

The CDR3 bases are TGTGCCAGCAGCTCGGACAGGGCCGCTTTCTTT. Its translation: CASSSDRAAFF. This sequence joins TRBV5-8 and TRBJ1-1; 8 nucleotides line up with TRBD1. The CDR3 is 11 amino acids. J lost 11 bases, V lost 3 bases, and 3 bases had no gene match. Germline V gene lookup returns CDR1 SGHTS and CDR2 YDEGEE. Using reference TRBV5-8 and TRBJ1-1 for the parts outside the CDR3, the full variable domain is EAGVTQSPTHLIKTRGQQATLRCSPISGHTSVYWYQQALGLGLQFLLWYDEGEERNRGNFPPRFSGRQFPNYSSELNVNALELEDSALYLCASSSDRAAFFGQGTRLTVV.